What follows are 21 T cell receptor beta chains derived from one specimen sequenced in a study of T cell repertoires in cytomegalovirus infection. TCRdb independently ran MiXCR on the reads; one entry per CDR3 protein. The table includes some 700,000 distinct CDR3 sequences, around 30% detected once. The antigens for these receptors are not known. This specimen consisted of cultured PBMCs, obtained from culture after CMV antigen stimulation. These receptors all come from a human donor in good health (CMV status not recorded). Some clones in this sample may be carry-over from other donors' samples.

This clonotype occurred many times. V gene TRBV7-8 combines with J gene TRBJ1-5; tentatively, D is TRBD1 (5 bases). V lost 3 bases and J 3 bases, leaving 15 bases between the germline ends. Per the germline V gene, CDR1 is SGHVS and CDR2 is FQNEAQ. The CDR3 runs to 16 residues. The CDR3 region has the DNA TGTGCCAGCAGCTTTAAGGCGGGACGGCTCAATCAGCCCCAGCATTTT. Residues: CASSFKAGRLNQPQHF.

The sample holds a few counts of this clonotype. The CDR3 reads CASKFKTSQETQYF. DNA of the CDR3: TGTGCCAGCAAGTTTAAGACAAGCCAAGAGACCCAGTACTTC. The chain links TRBV6-6 to TRBJ2-5; unclear D gene. Per the germline V gene, CDR1 is MNHNY and CDR2 is SVGAGI (reference sequence). V was shortened by 7 bases and J by 1 base, with 13 bases between the two germline ends. The CDR3 extends over 14 amino acids.

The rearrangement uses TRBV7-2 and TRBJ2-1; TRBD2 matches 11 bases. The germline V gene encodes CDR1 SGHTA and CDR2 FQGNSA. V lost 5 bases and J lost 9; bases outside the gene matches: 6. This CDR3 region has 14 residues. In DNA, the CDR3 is TGTGCCAGCAGCCCTACTAGCGGGGGTGGTGAGCAGTTCTTC. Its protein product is CASSPTSGGGEQFF.

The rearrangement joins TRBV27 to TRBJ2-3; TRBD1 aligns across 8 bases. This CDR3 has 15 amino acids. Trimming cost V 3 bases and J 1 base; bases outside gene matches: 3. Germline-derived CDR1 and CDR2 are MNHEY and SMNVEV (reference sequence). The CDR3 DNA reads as TGTGCCAGCAGTTTCTTGGACAGGGGCACAGATACGCAGTATTTT. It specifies CASSFLDRGTDTQYF.

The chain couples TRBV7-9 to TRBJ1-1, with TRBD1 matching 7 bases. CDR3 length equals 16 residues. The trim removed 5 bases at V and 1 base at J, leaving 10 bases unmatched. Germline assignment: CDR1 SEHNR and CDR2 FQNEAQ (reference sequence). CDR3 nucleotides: TGTGCCAGCAGCGGACAGAGACAGGGACCGAACACTGAAGCTTTCTTT. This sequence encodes CASSGQRQGPNTEAFF.

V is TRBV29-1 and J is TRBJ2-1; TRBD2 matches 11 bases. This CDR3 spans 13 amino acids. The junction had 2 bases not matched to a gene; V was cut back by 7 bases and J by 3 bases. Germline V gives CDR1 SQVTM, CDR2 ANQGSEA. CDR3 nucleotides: TGCAGCGGGGGACTAGCGGACTACAATGAGCAGTTCTTC. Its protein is CSGGLADYNEQFF.

The CDR3 DNA follows: TGTGCCAGCAGCTTACCCAACTCCAGCGAGCAGTACTTC. It yields the protein CASSLPNSSEQYF. The gene calls are TRBV7-6 and TRBJ2-7; D is undetermined. The CDR3 spans 13 residues. The V and J ends lost 2 bases and 6 bases respectively, with 11 bases between them. In germline, CDR1 is SGHVS, CDR2 FNYEAQ.

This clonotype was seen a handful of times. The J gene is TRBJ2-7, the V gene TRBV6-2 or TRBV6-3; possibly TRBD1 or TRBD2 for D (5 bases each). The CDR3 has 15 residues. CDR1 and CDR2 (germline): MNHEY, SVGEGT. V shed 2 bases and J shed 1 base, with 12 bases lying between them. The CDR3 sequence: CASSYARGGSYEQYF. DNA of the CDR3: TGTGCCAGCAGTTACGCGAGGGGTGGATCCTACGAGCAGTACTTC.

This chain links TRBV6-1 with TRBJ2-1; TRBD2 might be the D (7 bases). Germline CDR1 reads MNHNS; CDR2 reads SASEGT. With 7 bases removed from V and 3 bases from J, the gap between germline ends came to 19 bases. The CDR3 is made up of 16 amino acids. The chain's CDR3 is CASTGVGGANYNEQFF. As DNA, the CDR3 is TGTGCCAGCACGGGGGTGGGGGGGGCAAACTACAATGAGCAGTTCTTC.

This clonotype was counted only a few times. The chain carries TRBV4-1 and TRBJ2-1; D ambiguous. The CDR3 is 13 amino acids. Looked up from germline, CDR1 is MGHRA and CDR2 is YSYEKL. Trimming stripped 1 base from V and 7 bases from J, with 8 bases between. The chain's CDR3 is CASSQAHGNEQFF. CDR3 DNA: TGCGCCAGCAGCCAAGCCCACGGGAATGAGCAGTTCTTC.

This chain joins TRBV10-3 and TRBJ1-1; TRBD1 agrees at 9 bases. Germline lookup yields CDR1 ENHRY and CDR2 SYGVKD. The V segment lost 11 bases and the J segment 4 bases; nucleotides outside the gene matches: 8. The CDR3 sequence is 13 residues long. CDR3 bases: TGTGCCGCCAGACAGGGGGGGGGCACTGAAGCTTTCTTT. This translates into CAARQGGGTEAFF.

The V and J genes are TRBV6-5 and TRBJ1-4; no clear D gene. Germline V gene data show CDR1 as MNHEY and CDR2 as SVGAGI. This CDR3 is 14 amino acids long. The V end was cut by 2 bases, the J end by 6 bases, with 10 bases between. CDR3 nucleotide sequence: TGTGCCAGCAGTTACGGGAAACCCTATGAAAAACTGTTTTTT. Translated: CASSYGKPYEKLFF.

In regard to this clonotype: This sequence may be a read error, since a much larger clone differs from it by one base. In DNA, the CDR3 is TGTGCCAGCAGCTCCAGTTACAGGGGTTATAGCAATCGGCCCCAGCATTTT. Translation: CASSSSYRGYSNRPQHF. This chain connects TRBV7-2 to TRBJ1-5; TRBD1 matches 7 bases. This CDR3 spans 17 amino acids. Germline V gene lookup returns CDR1 SGHTA and CDR2 FQGNSA.

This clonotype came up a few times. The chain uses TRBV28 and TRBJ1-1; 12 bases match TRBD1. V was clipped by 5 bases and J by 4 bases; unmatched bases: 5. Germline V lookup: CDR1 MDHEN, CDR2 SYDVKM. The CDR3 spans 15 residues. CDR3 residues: CASSRGQGASTEAFF. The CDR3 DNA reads TGTGCCAGCAGTCGGGGACAGGGGGCGAGCACTGAAGCTTTCTTT.

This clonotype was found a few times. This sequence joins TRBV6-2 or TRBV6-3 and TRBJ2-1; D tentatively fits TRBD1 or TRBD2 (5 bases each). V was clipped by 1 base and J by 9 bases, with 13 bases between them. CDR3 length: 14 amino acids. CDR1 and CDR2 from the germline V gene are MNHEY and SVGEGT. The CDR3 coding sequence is TGTGCCAGCAGTTACTGGGGGAGTCGGAGTGAGCAGTTCTTC. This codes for CASSYWGSRSEQFF.

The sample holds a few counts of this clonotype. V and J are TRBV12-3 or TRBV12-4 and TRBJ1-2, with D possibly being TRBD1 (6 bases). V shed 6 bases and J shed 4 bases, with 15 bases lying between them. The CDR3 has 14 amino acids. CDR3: CASSLLDRSYGYTF. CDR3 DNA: TGTGCCAGCAGCCTCCTAGACAGGAGCTATGGCTACACCTTC.

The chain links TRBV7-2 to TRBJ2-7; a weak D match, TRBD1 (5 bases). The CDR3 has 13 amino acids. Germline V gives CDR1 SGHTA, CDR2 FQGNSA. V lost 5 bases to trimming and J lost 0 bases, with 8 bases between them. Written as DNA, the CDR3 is TGTGCCAGCAGCGACAGAGACTCCTACGAGCAGTACTTC. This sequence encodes CASSDRDSYEQYF.

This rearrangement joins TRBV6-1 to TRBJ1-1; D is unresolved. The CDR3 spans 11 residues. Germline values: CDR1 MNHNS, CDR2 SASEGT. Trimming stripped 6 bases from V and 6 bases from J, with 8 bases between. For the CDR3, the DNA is TGTGCCAGCAGCGCCTACGCTGAAGCTTTCTTT. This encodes CASSAYAEAFF.

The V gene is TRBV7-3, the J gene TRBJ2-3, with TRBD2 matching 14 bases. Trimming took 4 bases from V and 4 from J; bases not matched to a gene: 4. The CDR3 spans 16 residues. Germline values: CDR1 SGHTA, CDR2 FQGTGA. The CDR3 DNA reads TGTGCCAGCAGCTCGGGACTAGCGGGGGAGGCAGATACGCAGTATTTT. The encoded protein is CASSSGLAGEADTQYF.

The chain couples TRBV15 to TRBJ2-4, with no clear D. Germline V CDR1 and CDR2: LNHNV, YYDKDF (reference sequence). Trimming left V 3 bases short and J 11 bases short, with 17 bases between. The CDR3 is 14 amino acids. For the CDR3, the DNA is TGTGCCACCAGCAGCCTCCGGACGATTCGAGTTCAGTACTTC. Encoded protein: CATSSLRTIRVQYF.

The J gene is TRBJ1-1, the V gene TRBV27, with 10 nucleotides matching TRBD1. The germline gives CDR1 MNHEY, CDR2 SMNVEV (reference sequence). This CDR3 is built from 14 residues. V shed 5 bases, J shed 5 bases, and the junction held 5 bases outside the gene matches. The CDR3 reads CASSRTGGWTEAFF. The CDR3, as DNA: TGTGCCAGCAGTCGGACAGGGGGTTGGACTGAAGCTTTCTTT.